A selection of T cell receptor beta chains follows, all from one sample in a study of Graves' ophthalmopathy and Graves' hyperthyroidism. From the multiplex PCR reads, TCRdb called clonotypes with MiXCR, one entry per CDR3 protein. The table has 1 million to 1.3 million distinct CDR3 sequences, about two fifths seen once; the top ten hold around 10%. Sequencing was carried out using peripheral blood or thyroid tissue (not recorded which). These TCRs come from an adult man with Graves' hyperthyroidism. Each CDR3 is given with its conserved first and last residue. D genes are given only for firm matches. Not all rows give a size; the values are once, few, many and, for expanded clones, a class.

many,.,16,TRBV7-8,TRBJ2-7,TGTGCCAGCAGCTTAGGGAGTGAGCTGTACTCCTACGAGCAGTACTTC,CASSLGSELYSYEQYF
few,TRBD2,14,TRBV28,TRBJ2-7,TGTGCCAGCAGTTTATACGCTAGCGGCTACGAGCAGTACTTC,CASSLYASGYEQYF
many,TRBD2,14,TRBV20-1,TRBJ2-2,TGCAGTGCAAGGACTAGCGGGAACACCGGGGAGCTGTTTTTT,CSARTSGNTGELFF
.,.,15,TRBV12-3/TRBV12-4,TRBJ2-2,TGTGCCAGCAGCCCTCCAGGGATTGGGACCGGGGAGCTGTTTTTT,CASSPPGIGTGELFF
few,TRBD1,14,TRBV29-1,TRBJ2-7,TGCAGCGTTGGTCCTGGGACAGGACGTGGGGAGCAGTACTTC,CSVGPGTGRGEQYF
many,.,11,TRBV10-2,TRBJ1-3,TGCGCCAGCAGTGAGCCGGACACCATATATTTT,CASSEPDTIYF
.,.,15,TRBV4-1,TRBJ2-7,TGCGCCAGCAGCCAAGAGGGGGGCCAGACCTACGAGCAGTACTTC,CASSQEGGQTYEQYF
many,.,14,TRBV12-3/TRBV12-4,TRBJ1-2,TGTGCCAGCAGTTTAGGGCAGGGGATCTATGGCTACACCTTC,CASSLGQGIYGYTF
few,.,15,TRBV7-9,TRBJ1-1,TGTGCCAGCAGCTTGGCGGGGGGCACGAACACTGAAGCTTTCTTT,CASSLAGGTNTEAFF
.,TRBD1,13,TRBV7-9,TRBJ2-7,TGTGCCAGCACCCAGGGGGTCTTTGACGAGCAGTACTTC,CASTQGVFDEQYF
once,.,20,TRBV10-3,TRBJ2-6,TGTGCCATCAGTGAGGTCCCGGGGGAGGAGGGTACATCTGGGGCCAACGTCCTGACTTTC,CAISEVPGEEGTSGANVLTF
once,TRBD1,14,TRBV20-1,TRBJ1-3,TGCAGTGCCGCGGGACAGATCTCTGGAAACACCATATATTTT,CSAAGQISGNTIYF
.,.,13,TRBV27,TRBJ2-5,TGTGCCAGCAGTTATCGATCAGGAGAGACCCAGTACTTC,CASSYRSGETQYF
many,TRBD2,16,TRBV19,TRBJ2-5,TGTGCCAGTAGTACCAGGACTAGCCTTGGGGAACTGACCCAGTACTTC,CASSTRTSLGELTQYF
.,.,12,TRBV29-1,TRBJ1-3,TGCAGCGTCCCAACAGGGATGGGCACCATATATTTT,CSVPTGMGTIYF
once,.,14,TRBV25-1,TRBJ1-6,TGTGCCAGCAGTTTCGGAGGCCATAATTCACCCCTCCACTTT,CASSFGGHNSPLHF
many,.,13,TRBV29-1,TRBJ2-7,TGCAGCGTTGTGGGCCGCCCGCTCTACGAGCAGTACTTC,CSVVGRPLYEQYF
.,.,16,TRBV5-1,TRBJ2-7,TGCGCCAGCAGCTTGGGTGATTCAAGGGGCATCTACGAGCAGTACTTC,CASSLGDSRGIYEQYF
.,.,12,TRBV7-2,TRBJ1-1,TGTGCCAGCAGCTCAGTACGGGATGAAGCTTTCTTT,CASSSVRDEAFF
once,.,16,TRBV7-9,TRBJ2-6,TGTGCCAGCAGGGGACAGCGGGTTTATGGGGCCAACGTCCTGACTTTC,CASRGQRVYGANVLTF
few,TRBD1,11,TRBV29-1,TRBJ1-2,TGCAGCGGTGCAGGGGGTTATGGCTACACCTTC,CSGAGGYGYTF
.,.,13,TRBV5-1,TRBJ1-1,TGCGCCGCCTCGAGTCAGGGGAACACTGAAGCTTTCTTT,CAASSQGNTEAFF
.,TRBD1,15,TRBV7-2,TRBJ1-4,TGTGCCAGCAGCTACGGACAGGGCTTTAATGAAAAACTGTTTTTT,CASSYGQGFNEKLFF
.,TRBD1,14,TRBV10-3,TRBJ1-4,TGTGCCTCTCGACCGGGACAGAGAAATGAAAAACTGTTTTTT,CASRPGQRNEKLFF
.,.,10,TRBV7-9,TRBJ1-2,TGTGCCAGCAGCGCAGGGGAACACACCTTC,CASSAGEHTF
.,TRBD1,15,TRBV5-6,TRBJ2-5,TGTGCCAGCAGCTTGGGAGACAGGGGCACAGAGACCCAGTACTTC,CASSLGDRGTETQYF
.,.,11,TRBV19,TRBJ2-5,TGTGCCAGTAGTACGTCGGCGACCCAGTACTTC,CASSTSATQYF
many,.,11,TRBV2,TRBJ1-4,TGTGCCAGACAGAACAATGAAAAACTGTTTTTT,CARQNNEKLFF
many,TRBD1,15,TRBV25-1,TRBJ1-1,TGTGCCAGCAGTGGACAGGGTGCTTGGAACACTGAAGCTTTCTTT,CASSGQGAWNTEAFF
.,.,14,TRBV4-1,TRBJ2-7,TGCGCCAGCAGCCACCCCTGGGAGCCTGCCGGGCAGTACTTC,CASSHPWEPAGQYF
many,TRBD1,14,TRBV2,TRBJ2-7,TGTGCCAGCAGTTCAACCAGGGGGTCCAACGAGCAGTACTTC,CASSSTRGSNEQYF
.,.,14,TRBV20-1,TRBJ1-5,TGCAGTGCGGAGGGGTTTCTGAGCAATCAGCCCCAGCATTTT,CSAEGFLSNQPQHF
.,TRBD1,14,TRBV10-2,TRBJ1-2,TGTGCCAGCAGTTTTGGGCAGGGGGAAGGTGGCTACACCTTC,CASSFGQGEGGYTF
.,.,12,TRBV9,TRBJ1-1,TGTGCCAGCAGCTCCGGGGAAAGAGAAGCTTTCTTT,CASSSGEREAFF
.,TRBD1,14,TRBV6-2/TRBV6-3,TRBJ1-5,TGTGCCAGCAACAAAGGGACAGAAACCGGGCCCCAGCATTTT,CASNKGTETGPQHF
.,TRBD1,13,TRBV7-2,TRBJ2-5,TGTGCCAGCCTTAGACAGGGGTGGGAGACCCAGTACTTC,CASLRQGWETQYF
.,.,14,TRBV28,TRBJ2-7,TGTGCCAGCAATTTTGGCGATAGCTCCTACGAGCAGTACTTC,CASNFGDSSYEQYF
many,.,15,TRBV4-3,TRBJ2-6,TGCGCCAGCAGCCAAGGCGCCTCTGGGGCCAACGTCCTGACTTTC,CASSQGASGANVLTF
many,TRBD1,15,TRBV19,TRBJ1-5,TGTGCCAGTAGTATAAGGGACAGGGGTGTTCAGCCCCAGCATTTT,CASSIRDRGVQPQHF
few,.,12,TRBV5-1,TRBJ1-1,TGCGTCAGCAGCTTCGGGGATCAAGAGGGGTTCTTT,CVSSFGDQEGFF
many,.,13,TRBV29-1,TRBJ2-7,TGCAGCGTTGAGTCAGGGGAATCCTACGAGCAGTACTTC,CSVESGESYEQYF
.,TRBD1,16,TRBV7-8,TRBJ2-5,TGTGCCAGCAGCCAAGGTGGGACAGGGCTAGGGGAGACCCAGTACTTC,CASSQGGTGLGETQYF
.,.,15,TRBV4-3,TRBJ2-7,TGCGCCAGCAGCCAAGACAAGCAGGCTGCCTACGAGCAGTACTTC,CASSQDKQAAYEQYF
many,.,14,TRBV2,TRBJ2-2,TGTGCCAGCAGCTCGGGCAGGGCTACCGGGGAGCTGTTTTTT,CASSSGRATGELFF
.,TRBD1,16,TRBV7-8,TRBJ2-5,TGTGCCAGCAGCCCAGGCGGGACAGGGACACAAGAGACCCAGTACTTC,CASSPGGTGTQETQYF
many,TRBD1,16,TRBV7-9,TRBJ2-2,TGTGCCAGCAGCCAAAAGGGGGCTCGGGCCACCGGGGAGCTGTTTTTT,CASSQKGARATGELFF
.,.,15,TRBV14,TRBJ2-7,TGTGCCAGCAGCCAAGGTGTCAGGGAGGCCTACGAGCAGTACTTC,CASSQGVREAYEQYF
.,TRBD2,16,TRBV7-9,TRBJ2-7,TGTGCCAGCAGCTTCGGGGCTAGCGGGGTGACCTACGAGCAGTACTTC,CASSFGASGVTYEQYF
.,TRBD1,18,TRBV9,TRBJ1-5,TGTGCCTGGAGTGTACGAGGTTGGGGACAGGGCATCAATCAGCCCCAGCATTTT,CAWSVRGWGQGINQPQHF
.,.,14,TRBV7-4,TRBJ1-1,TGTGCCAGCAGCTCCTACCAGGGGAACACTGAAGCTTTCTTT,CASSSYQGNTEAFF
many,.,12,TRBV24-1,TRBJ1-6,TGTGCCGGCGGACAGCAGAATTCACCCCTCCACTTT,CAGGQQNSPLHF
many,.,15,TRBV7-6,TRBJ2-5,TGTGCCAGCAGCCCGGCCCCCGGGCAGGCAGAGACCCAGTACTTC,CASSPAPGQAETQYF